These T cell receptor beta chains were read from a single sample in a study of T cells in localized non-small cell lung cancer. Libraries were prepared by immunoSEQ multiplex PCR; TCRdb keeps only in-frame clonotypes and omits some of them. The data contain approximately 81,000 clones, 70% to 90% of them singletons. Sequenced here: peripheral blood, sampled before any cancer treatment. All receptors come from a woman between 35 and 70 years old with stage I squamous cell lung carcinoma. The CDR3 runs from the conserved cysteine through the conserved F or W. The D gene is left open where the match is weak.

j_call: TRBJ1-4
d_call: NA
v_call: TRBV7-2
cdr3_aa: CASSLAGNEKLFF
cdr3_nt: TGTGCCAGCAGCTTAGCAGGGAATGAAAAACTGTTTTTT

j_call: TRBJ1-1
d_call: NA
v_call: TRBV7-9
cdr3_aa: CASSSQSYTEAFF
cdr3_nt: TGTGCCAGCAGCTCACAGAGTTACACTGAAGCTTTCTTT

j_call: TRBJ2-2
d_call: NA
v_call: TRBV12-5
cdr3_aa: CASGSPTGEGGELFF
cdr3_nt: TGTGCTAGTGGTTCACCTACAGGAGAAGGGGGGGAGCTGTTTTTT

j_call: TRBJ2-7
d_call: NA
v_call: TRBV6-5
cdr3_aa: CASTKGDISYEQYF
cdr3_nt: TGTGCCAGCACTAAGGGGGACATTTCCTACGAGCAGTACTTC

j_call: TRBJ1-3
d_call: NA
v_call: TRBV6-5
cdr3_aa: CASRTPSGNTIYF
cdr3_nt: TGTGCCAGCAGAACCCCCTCTGGAAACACCATATATTTT

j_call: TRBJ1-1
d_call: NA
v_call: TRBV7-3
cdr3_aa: CASSPSKTSEAFF
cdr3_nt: TGTGCCAGCAGCCCCTCAAAGACCTCTGAAGCTTTCTTT

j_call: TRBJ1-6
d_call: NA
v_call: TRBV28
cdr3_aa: CASRQGSNSPLHF
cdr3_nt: TGTGCCAGCAGACAGGGAAGTAATTCACCCCTCCACTTT

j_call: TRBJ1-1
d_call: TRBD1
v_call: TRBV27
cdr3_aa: CASSFAGTGSEAFF
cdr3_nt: TGTGCCAGCAGTTTTGCCGGGACAGGGTCTGAAGCTTTCTTT

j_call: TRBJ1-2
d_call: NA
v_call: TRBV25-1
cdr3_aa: CASRPQGGGGYTF
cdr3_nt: TGTGCCAGCCGCCCCCAGGGCGGTGGTGGCTACACCTTC

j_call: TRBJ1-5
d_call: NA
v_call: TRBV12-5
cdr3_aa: CASGLAHRQPQHF
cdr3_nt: TGTGCTAGTGGTTTGGCCCATCGGCAGCCCCAGCATTTT

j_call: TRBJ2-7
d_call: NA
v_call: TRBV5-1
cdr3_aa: CASSVQGGSYEQYF
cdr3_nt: TGCGCCAGCAGCGTACAGGGAGGTTCCTACGAGCAGTACTTC

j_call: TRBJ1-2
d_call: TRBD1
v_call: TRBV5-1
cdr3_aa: CASSLPGGNGYTF
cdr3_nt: TGCGCCAGCAGCTTGCCAGGGGGCAATGGCTACACCTTC

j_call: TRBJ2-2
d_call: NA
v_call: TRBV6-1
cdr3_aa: CASSLDGELFF
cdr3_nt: TGTGCCAGCAGCCTAGACGGGGAGCTGTTTTTT

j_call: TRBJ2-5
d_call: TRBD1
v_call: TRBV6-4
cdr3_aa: CASSDSGTGGLKTQYF
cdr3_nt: TGTGCCAGCAGTGACTCCGGGACAGGGGGCCTGAAGACCCAGTACTTC

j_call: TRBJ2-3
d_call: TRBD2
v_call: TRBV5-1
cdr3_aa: CASSSSAGGKDTQYF
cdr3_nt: TGCGCCAGCAGCTCCTCAGCGGGGGGGAAAGATACGCAGTATTTT

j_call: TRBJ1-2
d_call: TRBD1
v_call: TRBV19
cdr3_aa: CASGTGNGYTF
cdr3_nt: TGTGCCAGCGGGACAGGGAATGGCTACACCTTC